A single sample is the source of the 6 T cell receptor beta chains below, sequenced in a study of T-cell reconstitution after alpha-beta-depleted transplantation in children. General study results and limits: Most T-cell counts and diversity one year after the transplant came from T cells that were newly produced.

What these receptors recognize is not known. Unique molecular identifiers were incorporated into the prepared TCRbeta library. TCRdb processed the PCR reads anew with MiXCR; each CDR3 protein has one entry. The profile shows approximately 300,000 distinct CDR3 sequences, over 7.5% of them singletons. This specimen was peripheral blood, taken 360 days after TCRalphabeta/CD19-depleted stem cell transplant. The source is a female patient between 2 and 10 years old who had a stem cell transplant for Fanconi anemia, so the T cells may come from the graft donor.

The genes are TRBV5-1 and TRBJ1-6; D not resolved. Germline values: CDR1 SGHRS, CDR2 YFSETQ. CDR3 length: 14 amino acids. Trimming took 0 bases from V and 7 from J, leaving 8 bases between them. The CDR3 reads CASSLGASNSPLHF. The CDR3 DNA reads TGCGCCAGCAGCTTGGGGGCAAGCAATTCACCCCTCCACTTT.

This clonotype was observed at least ten times. The rearrangement uses TRBV5-1 and TRBJ2-5; no clear D gene. Between the trimmed V and J ends, which lost 0 bases and 1 base, there was a span of 7 bases. Germline loops: CDR1 SGHRS, CDR2 YFSETQ. The CDR3 loop spans 14 amino acids. The CDR3 bases are TGCGCCAGCAGCTTGGGGGCGGTCCAAGAGACCCAGTACTTC. Translated: CASSLGAVQETQYF.

This clonotype was seen ten or more times. V is TRBV28 and J is TRBJ2-5, with 7 nucleotides matching TRBD1. The CDR3 consists of 13 residues. The J segment lost 7 bases and the V segment lost 4 bases, leaving 6 bases of the junction unmatched. Germline V gene sequence: CDR1 MDHEN, CDR2 SYDVKM. CDR3 protein: CASSYRGGGTQYF. The DNA for the CDR3 is TGTGCCAGCAGTTACAGGGGTGGGGGGACCCAGTACTTC.

V gene TRBV9 combines with J gene TRBJ2-2; D is undetermined. Between the trimmed V and J ends, which lost 0 bases and 4 bases, there was a span of 7 bases. From germline, CDR1 is SGDLS and CDR2 YYNGEE. The CDR3 has 14 residues. The CDR3 nucleotides read TGTGCCAGCAGCGTAGGTTTTGGCACCGGGGAGCTGTTTTTT. Translating gives CASSVGFGTGELFF.

With respect to this clonotype: A junction boundary mismatches the germline segment, possibly from a read error. The V and J genes are TRBV7-6 and TRBJ2-5, with TRBD2 as a possible D gene (6 bases). Germline V gene data show CDR1 as SGHVS and CDR2 as FNYEAQ. The CDR3 length is 16 residues. The DNA of the CDR3 is TGTGCCAGCAGCTCACCACTAGCCCAGAGCAGGCAGACCCGGTACTTC. It translates to CASSSPLAQSRQTRYF.

This clonotype was observed many times. The chain joins TRBV12-3 or TRBV12-4 to TRBJ2-7; D may correspond to TRBD1 or TRBD2 (6 bases each). This CDR3 is 16 amino acids long. Trimming took off 5 bases at V and 3 bases at J, with 20 bases between the two ends. CDR3 sequence: CASSRGLVTGDYEQYF. CDR3 coding DNA: TGTGCCAGCAGTCGGGGACTGGTGACAGGAGACTACGAGCAGTACTTC.